The clone carrying this TCR beta chain showed up just a few times. RNA transcripts provided the source from which TCR beta CDR3 regions were amplified. The TCR CDR3 first-round RT-PCR relied on the HTBI primer set. A single record per CDR3 protein comes from TCRdb applying MiXCR to the multiplex PCR reads. The sample carries 300,000 to 450,000 distinct CDR3 sequences, roughly 15% recorded once. The CDR3 covers 16 residues. Germline trimming cut 6 bases from V and 1 base from J; bases unmatched to any gene: 7. Germline CDR1 SGHTA, CDR2 FQGNSA. For the diagnoses, clinical symptoms, serum thyroxine and TRAb, thyroid ultrasound and orbital computed tomography were used. This sample was included in a study of T cells in Graves' hyperthyroidism and ophthalmopathy.

The chain combines TRBV7-2 with TRBJ1-3; 9 nucleotides match TRBD1. This TCR derives from a woman between 25 and 40 years old with Graves' ophthalmopathy. Sequenced: blood. CDR3 sequence: CASRDRGRNSGNTIYF. DNA for the CDR3: TGTGCCAGCAGGGACAGGGGAAGAAATTCTGGAAACACCATATATTTT.